This TCR beta chain is from a study of blood T cell repertoires in COVID-19. Looking at the study overall: PBMCs, B-cell-depleted T cells, or T cells provided the cDNA or gDNA that made up the material.

How the authors handled the data: Estimation of nucleated cell counts relied on the amplification of reference gene primers. Clones were sequenced by immunoSEQ multiplex PCR, and TCRdb holds only the in-frame ones, with some missing. The DNA was the basis for D and trimming; V, J and clone size are from that table. The repertoire holds 270,000 or so clones, with approximately 77% as singletons. CDR3 length: 14 residues. Trimming shortened V by 0 bases and J by 3 bases, and 9 bases separated the two germline ends. CDR1 is LGHNA and CDR2 is YSLEER in the germline V gene. This clone was recorded a few times.

The rearrangement joins TRBV4-3 to TRBJ2-7; D remains ambiguous. The sample consisted of peripheral blood. The clonotype originates from a woman aged 18-29 years with acute or convalescent COVID-19. The CDR3 sequence is CASSQDSLSYEQYF. CDR3 nucleotides: TGCGCCAGCAGCCAAGATTCTCTCAGCTACGAGCAGTACTTC.